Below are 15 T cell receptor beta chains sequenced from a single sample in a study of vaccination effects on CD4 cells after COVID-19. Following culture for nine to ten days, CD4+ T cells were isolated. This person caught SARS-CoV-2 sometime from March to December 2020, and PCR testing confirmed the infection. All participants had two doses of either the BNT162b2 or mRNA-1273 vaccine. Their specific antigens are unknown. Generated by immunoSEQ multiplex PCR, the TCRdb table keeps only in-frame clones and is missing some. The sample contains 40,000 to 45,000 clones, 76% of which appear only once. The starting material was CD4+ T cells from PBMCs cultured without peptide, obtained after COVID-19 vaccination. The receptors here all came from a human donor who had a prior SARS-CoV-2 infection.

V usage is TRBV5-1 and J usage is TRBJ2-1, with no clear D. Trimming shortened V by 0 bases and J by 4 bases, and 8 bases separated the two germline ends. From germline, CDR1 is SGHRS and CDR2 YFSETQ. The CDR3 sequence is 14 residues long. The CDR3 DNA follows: TGCGCCAGCAGCTTGGAAGGGTTTTACAATGAGCAGTTCTTC. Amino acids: CASSLEGFYNEQFF.

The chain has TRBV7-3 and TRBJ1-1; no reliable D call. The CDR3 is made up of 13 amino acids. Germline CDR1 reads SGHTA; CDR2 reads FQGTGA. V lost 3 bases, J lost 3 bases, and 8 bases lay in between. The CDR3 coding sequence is TGTGCCAGCAGCTTGGGCGTCGACACTGAAGCTTTCTTT. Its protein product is CASSLGVDTEAFF.

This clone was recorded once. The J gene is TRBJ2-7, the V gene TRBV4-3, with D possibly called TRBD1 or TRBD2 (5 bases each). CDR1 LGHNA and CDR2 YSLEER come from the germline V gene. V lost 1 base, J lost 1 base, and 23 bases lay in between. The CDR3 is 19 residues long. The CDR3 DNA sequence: TGCGCCAGCAGCCAAGTCCTTGGGGGTATCGACGGGCGGTCCTACGAGCAGTACTTC. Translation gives CASSQVLGGIDGRSYEQYF.

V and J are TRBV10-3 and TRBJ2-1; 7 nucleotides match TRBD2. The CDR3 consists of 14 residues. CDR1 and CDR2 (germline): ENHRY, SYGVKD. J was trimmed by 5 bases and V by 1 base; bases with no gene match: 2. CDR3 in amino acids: CAISEFGTNNEQFF. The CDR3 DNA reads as TGTGCCATCAGTGAGTTTGGGACTAACAATGAGCAGTTCTTC.

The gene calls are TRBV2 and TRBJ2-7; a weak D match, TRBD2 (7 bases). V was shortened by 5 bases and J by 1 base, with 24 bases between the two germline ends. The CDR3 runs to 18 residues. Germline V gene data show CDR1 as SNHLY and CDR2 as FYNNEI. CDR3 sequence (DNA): TGTGCCAGCAGTACCCCCCCCGGAGGAGGGGGGGGATCCTACGAGCAGTACTTC. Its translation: CASSTPPGGGGGSYEQYF. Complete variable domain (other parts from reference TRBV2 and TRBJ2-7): EPEVTQTPSHQVTQMGQEVILRCVPISNHLYFYWYRQILGQKVEFLVSFYNNEISEKSEIFDDQFSVERPDGSNFTLKIRSTKLEDSAMYFCASSTPPGGGGGSYEQYFGPGTRLTVT.

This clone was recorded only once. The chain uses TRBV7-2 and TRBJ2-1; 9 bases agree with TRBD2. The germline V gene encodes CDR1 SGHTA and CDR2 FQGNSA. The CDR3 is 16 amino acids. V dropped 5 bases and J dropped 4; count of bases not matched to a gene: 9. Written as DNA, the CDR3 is TGTGCCAGCAGCCGGCGGGGGGGCCTAGAATACAATGAGCAGTTCTTC. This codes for CASSRRGGLEYNEQFF.

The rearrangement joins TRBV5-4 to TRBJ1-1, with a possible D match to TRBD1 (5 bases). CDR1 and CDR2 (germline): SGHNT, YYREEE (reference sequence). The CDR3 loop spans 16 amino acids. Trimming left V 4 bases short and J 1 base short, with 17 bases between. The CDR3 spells CASSPDGGSRNTEAFF. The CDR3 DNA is TGTGCCAGCAGCCCCGACGGGGGGAGCCGGAACACTGAAGCTTTCTTT.

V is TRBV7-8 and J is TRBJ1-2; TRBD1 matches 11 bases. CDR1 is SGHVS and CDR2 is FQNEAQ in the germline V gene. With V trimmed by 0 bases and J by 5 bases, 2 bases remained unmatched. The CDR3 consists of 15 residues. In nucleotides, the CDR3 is TGTGCCAGCAGCTTAGCGGGACAGGGGGTATATGGCTACACCTTC. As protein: CASSLAGQGVYGYTF.

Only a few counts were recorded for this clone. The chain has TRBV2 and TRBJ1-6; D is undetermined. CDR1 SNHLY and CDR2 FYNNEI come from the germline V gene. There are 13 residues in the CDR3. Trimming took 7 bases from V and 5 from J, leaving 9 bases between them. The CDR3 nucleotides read TGTGCCAGCACCGGGCCCAATAATTCACCCCTCCACTTT. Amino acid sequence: CASTGPNNSPLHF.

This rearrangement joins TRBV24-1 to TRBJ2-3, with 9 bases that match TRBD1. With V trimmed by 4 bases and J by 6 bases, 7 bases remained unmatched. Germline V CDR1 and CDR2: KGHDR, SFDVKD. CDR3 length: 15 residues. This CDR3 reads CATSDTGGAGDTQYF. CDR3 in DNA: TGTGCCACCAGTGACACAGGGGGCGCCGGGGATACGCAGTATTTT.

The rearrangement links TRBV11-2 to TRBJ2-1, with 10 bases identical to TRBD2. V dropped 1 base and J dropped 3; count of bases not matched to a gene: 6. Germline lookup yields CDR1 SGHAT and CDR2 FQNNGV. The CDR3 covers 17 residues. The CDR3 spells CASSLVLTSGYYNEQFF. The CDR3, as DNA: TGTGCCAGCAGCTTAGTGCTGACTAGCGGGTACTACAATGAGCAGTTCTTC. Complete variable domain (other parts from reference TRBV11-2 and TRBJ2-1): EAGVAQSPRYKIIEKRQSVAFWCNPISGHATLYWYQQILGQGPKLLIQFQNNGVVDDSQLPKDRFSAERLKGVDSTLKIQPAKLEDSAVYLCASSLVLTSGYYNEQFFGPGTRLTVL.

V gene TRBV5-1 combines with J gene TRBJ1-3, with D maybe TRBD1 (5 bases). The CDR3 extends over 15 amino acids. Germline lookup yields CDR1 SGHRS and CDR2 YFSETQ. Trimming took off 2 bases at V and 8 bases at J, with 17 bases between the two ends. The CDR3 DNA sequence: TGCGCCAGCAGCTTAACAGCGCGCGGGGGGGACACCATATATTTT. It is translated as CASSLTARGGDTIYF.

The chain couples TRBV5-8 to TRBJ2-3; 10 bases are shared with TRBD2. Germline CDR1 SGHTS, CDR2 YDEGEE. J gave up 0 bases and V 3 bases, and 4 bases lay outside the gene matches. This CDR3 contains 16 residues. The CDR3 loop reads CASSWGTSESTDTQYF. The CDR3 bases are TGTGCCAGCAGCTGGGGGACTAGCGAAAGCACAGATACGCAGTATTTT.

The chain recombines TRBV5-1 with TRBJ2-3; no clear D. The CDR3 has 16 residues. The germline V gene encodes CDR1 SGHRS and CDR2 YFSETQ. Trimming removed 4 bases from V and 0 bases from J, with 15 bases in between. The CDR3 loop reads CASSPMAATSTDTQYF. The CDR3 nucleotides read TGCGCCAGCAGCCCCATGGCGGCGACTAGCACAGATACGCAGTATTTT.

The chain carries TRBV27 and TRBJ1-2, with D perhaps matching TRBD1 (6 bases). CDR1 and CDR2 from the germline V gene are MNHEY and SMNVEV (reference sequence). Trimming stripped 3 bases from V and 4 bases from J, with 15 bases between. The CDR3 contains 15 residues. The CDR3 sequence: CASSFLPARGYGYTF. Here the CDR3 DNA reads TGTGCCAGCAGTTTCTTACCAGCCAGGGGCTATGGCTACACCTTC.